This is a list of T cell receptor beta chains from one sample in a study of blood T cell repertoires in COVID-19. Clones were sequenced by immunoSEQ multiplex PCR, and TCRdb holds only the in-frame ones, with some missing. The data show some 280,000 clones, around 85% seen once. Material for sequencing was peripheral blood. The receptors stem from a woman between 45 and 60 years old with active or convalescent COVID-19. CDR3s include the opening cysteine and the closing phenylalanine or tryptophan. A D gene is named only where the DNA matches it firmly. Clone size appears in some rows only: once, few, many, or a class for an expanded clone.

J: TRBJ1-3
V: TRBV25-1
size: few
D: TRBD1
DNA: TGTGCCAGCAGTGAATCTAGGACAGGGTCCGGAAACACCATATATTTT
CDR3: CASSESRTGSGNTIYF

J: TRBJ1-5
V: TRBV7-2
size: -
D: -
DNA: TGTGCCAGCAGCTTACGCGCCGGGGGGCAGCCCCAGCATTTT
CDR3: CASSLRAGGQPQHF

J: TRBJ2-7
V: TRBV7-2
size: few
D: TRBD1
DNA: TGTGCCAGCAGCTTAGGGTCAGGGGGACAGGGTCAGGAGCAGTACTTC
CDR3: CASSLGSGGQGQEQYF

J: TRBJ1-2
V: TRBV6-6
size: few
D: TRBD1
DNA: TGTGCCAGCAGTTACCTAGGACAGGCTGGCTACACCTTC
CDR3: CASSYLGQAGYTF

J: TRBJ1-1
V: TRBV9
size: -
D: -
DNA: TGTGCCAGCAGCCCCGGGATCGCTAGCGGGCGTATGAACACTGAAGCTTTCTTT
CDR3: CASSPGIASGRMNTEAFF

J: TRBJ1-4
V: TRBV4-1
size: -
D: -
DNA: TGCGCCAGCAGCCGAAGTGGCCCCTTCGGTTTAGGCAGGGAAAAACTGTTTTTT
CDR3: CASSRSGPFGLGREKLFF

J: TRBJ1-4
V: TRBV5-1
size: -
D: -
DNA: TGCGCCAGCAGCTTGGGGGCAGGGAATGAAAAACTGTTTTTT
CDR3: CASSLGAGNEKLFF

J: TRBJ1-2
V: TRBV12-5
size: -
D: -
DNA: TGTGCTAGTGGTCCCGACAGAACCTCCGTGTATGGCTACACCTTC
CDR3: CASGPDRTSVYGYTF

J: TRBJ2-3
V: TRBV18
size: -
D: -
DNA: TGTGCCAGCTCGTCTAGCACAGATACGCAGTATTTT
CDR3: CASSSSTDTQYF

J: TRBJ2-1
V: TRBV2
size: -
D: TRBD2
DNA: TGTGCCAGCAGTGACGGGACTAGTCGTGAGCAGTTCTTC
CDR3: CASSDGTSREQFF

J: TRBJ2-3
V: TRBV4-2
size: -
D: -
DNA: TGTGCCAGCAGCCAAGAACGGCTAGTCGATACGCAGTATTTT
CDR3: CASSQERLVDTQYF

J: TRBJ1-5
V: TRBV18
size: -
D: -
DNA: TGTGCCAGCTCACTCGATACAGGGCGTCAGCCCCAGCATTTT
CDR3: CASSLDTGRQPQHF

J: TRBJ2-5
V: TRBV18
size: once
D: TRBD1
DNA: TGTGCCAGCTCACCACCGTGGGACAGGCAGGGGGAGACCCAGTACTTC
CDR3: CASSPPWDRQGETQYF

J: TRBJ2-3
V: TRBV7-9
size: -
D: -
DNA: TGTGCCAGCAGCAGGCGGGACACAGATACGCAGTATTTT
CDR3: CASSRRDTDTQYF

J: TRBJ1-1
V: TRBV6-6
size: -
D: -
DNA: TGTGCCAGCAGTCGTAGTTCCCTCGCGTTTGAAGCTTTCTTT
CDR3: CASSRSSLAFEAFF

J: TRBJ2-5
V: TRBV6-5
size: -
D: -
DNA: TGTGCCAGCATTCGAGGGTACCAAGAGACCCAGTACTTC
CDR3: CASIRGYQETQYF

J: TRBJ1-4
V: TRBV19
size: -
D: TRBD1
DNA: TGTGCCAGTAGTTTCAACCGGGACAGTAATGAAAAACTGTTTTTT
CDR3: CASSFNRDSNEKLFF

J: TRBJ1-1
V: TRBV18
size: -
D: -
DNA: TGTGCCAGCTCACCACTAGAGACTGAAGCTTTCTTT
CDR3: CASSPLETEAFF

J: TRBJ1-2
V: TRBV18
size: few
D: TRBD1
DNA: TGTGCCAGCTCCCAAGGGACAGACTATGGCTACACCTTC
CDR3: CASSQGTDYGYTF

J: TRBJ1-4
V: TRBV5-6
size: -
D: TRBD1
DNA: TGTGCCAGCAGCTCCGGGACAGGTGAAAAACTGTTTTTT
CDR3: CASSSGTGEKLFF

J: TRBJ1-1
V: TRBV28
size: -
D: TRBD1
DNA: TGTGCCAGCAGTTTAGCGGGACAGACGGAAGCTTTCTTT
CDR3: CASSLAGQTEAFF

J: TRBJ2-1
V: TRBV20-1
size: -
D: TRBD2
DNA: TGCAGTGCTAGTAGCGGGACCTACAATGAGCAGTTCTTC
CDR3: CSASSGTYNEQFF

J: TRBJ2-5
V: TRBV6-8
size: -
D: TRBD1
DNA: TGTGCCAGCAGCCCGAAGGCGACAGGGGGCCATGAGACCCAGTACTTC
CDR3: CASSPKATGGHETQYF

J: TRBJ2-5
V: TRBV6-1
size: -
D: TRBD1
DNA: TGTGCCAGCAGTGCGCCTCCGGGACAGGGGTGGCAAGAGACCCAGTACTTC
CDR3: CASSAPPGQGWQETQYF

J: TRBJ2-5
V: TRBV5-1
size: -
D: -
DNA: TGCGCCAGCAGCTTGACGACAGGCACTCAAGAGACCCAGTACTTC
CDR3: CASSLTTGTQETQYF